This entry describes one TCR beta chain. What it binds is not known. Germline V lookup: CDR1 SGHRS, CDR2 YFSETQ. Losses at the gene ends were 4 bases for V and 8 bases for J; bases not matched to a gene: 16. This CDR3 is built from 17 residues. The data were taken from a study of CD8 T cells in ankylosing spondylitis. General study results and limits: Blood from ankylosing spondylitis patients appeared to carry a characteristic roughly 8-variant TCR beta motif.

Generation of TCR beta libraries employed quantitative 5'-RACE incorporating molecular barcodes. TCRdb redid the calling of the 5' RACE reads with MiXCR, one entry per CDR3 protein. This table has 500,000 to 550,000 distinct CDR3 sequences, roughly 13% appearing once. The chain recombines TRBV5-1 with TRBJ2-7; 12 nucleotides match TRBD1. Sequencing input: blood, either unsorted or a sorted T cell fraction (not recorded which). This receptor was obtained from a male donor with ankylosing spondylitis. In DNA form, the CDR3 reads TGCGCCAGCAGCATAACCTCTACCGGGACAGGGGGCGGGCAGCAGTACTTC. This gives the protein CASSITSTGTGGGQQYF.